This record covers a single T cell receptor beta chain. What it binds is not known. This sample was taken from a study of OX40 agonist ivuxolimab in advanced cancers. Study-level background: Averaging about 60 years in age, with a range of about 20 to 90, the cohort was approximately 84% male. Prior checkpoint blockade (anti-PD-1, anti-PD-L1 or anti-CTLA-4) was permitted; approximately 40% had it. Whole-study findings and limits: Both CD4+ and CD8+ T cell populations in blood had undergone clonal expansion by week 6 at 0.1 to 3.0 mg/kg.

Germline-derived CDR1 and CDR2 are MNHEY and SMNVEV (reference sequence). This CDR3 comprises 16 residues. V lost 3 bases to trimming and J lost 4 bases, with 18 bases between them. Assay: immunoSEQ multiplex PCR; the TCRdb copy retains only in-frame clones and omits some. The table records some 100,000 clones, roughly 94% of them present only once. The rearrangement joins TRBV27 to TRBJ1-2, with D possibly TRBD1 on 6 matching bases. This sequence was found in an adult with an advanced solid tumor such as melanoma, head and neck, liver or kidney cancer. Sequences were derived from CD4+ or CD8+ T cells sorted from blood, sampled in a trial of the OX40 agonist ivuxolimab. The CDR3: CASSLDPWGQSYGYTF. CDR3 DNA sequence: TGTGCCAGCAGTTTGGACCCTTGGGGGCAGAGCTATGGCTACACCTTC.